This T cell receptor beta chain was documented in a study of shared T cell receptors in the human thymus. The data were produced by immunoSEQ multiplex PCR, yet TCRdb's version contains in-frame clones alone and is incomplete. The table lists some 760,000 clones, approximately 85% of them singletons. This sample also belongs to another study, concerning human thymus T cells. That paper notes: Immunologically healthy infants in Finland undergoing congenital heart defect surgery were the donors. In corrective heart surgery, resections were taken, and these provided the thymus tissue. Within thymic and blood repertoires, V and J gene usage appeared to be biased. Related research described strongly overlapping thymic repertoires in unrelated people.

The source is a girl in the first two years of life with a congenital heart defect. Sequencing was done on a sample of thymocytes.

This CDR3 reads CASSLFGQTGDEQFF. The CDR3, as DNA: TGTGCCAGCAGCTTGTTTGGGCAGACAGGAGATGAGCAGTTCTTC. The chain recombines TRBV5-4 with TRBJ2-1, with a possible D match to TRBD1 (6 bases). The CDR3 is 15 residues long. The germline gives CDR1 SGHNT, CDR2 YYREEE (reference sequence). V shed 1 base and J shed 8 bases, with 16 bases lying between them.